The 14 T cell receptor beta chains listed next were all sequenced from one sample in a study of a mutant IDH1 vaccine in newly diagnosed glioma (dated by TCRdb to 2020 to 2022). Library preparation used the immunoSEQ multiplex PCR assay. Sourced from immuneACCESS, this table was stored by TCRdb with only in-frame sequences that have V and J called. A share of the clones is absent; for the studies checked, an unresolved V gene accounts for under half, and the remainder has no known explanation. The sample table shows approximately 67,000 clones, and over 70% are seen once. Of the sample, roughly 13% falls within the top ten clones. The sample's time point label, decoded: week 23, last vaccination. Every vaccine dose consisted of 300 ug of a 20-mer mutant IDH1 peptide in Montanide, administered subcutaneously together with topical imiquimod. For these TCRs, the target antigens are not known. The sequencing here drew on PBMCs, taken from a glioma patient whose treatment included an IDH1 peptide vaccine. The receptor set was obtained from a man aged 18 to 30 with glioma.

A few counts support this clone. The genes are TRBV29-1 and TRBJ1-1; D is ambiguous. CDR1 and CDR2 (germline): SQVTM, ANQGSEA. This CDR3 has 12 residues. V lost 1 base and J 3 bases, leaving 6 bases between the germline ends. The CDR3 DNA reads TGCAGCGTTGAAGGGGAATACACTGAAGCTTTCTTT. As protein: CSVEGEYTEAFF. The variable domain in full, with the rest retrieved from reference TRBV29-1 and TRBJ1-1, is SAVISQKPSRDICQRGTSLTIQCQVDSQVTMMFWYRQQPGQSLTLIATANQGSEATYESGFVIDKFPISRPNLTFSTLTVSNMSPEDSSIYLCSVEGEYTEAFFGQGTRLTVV.

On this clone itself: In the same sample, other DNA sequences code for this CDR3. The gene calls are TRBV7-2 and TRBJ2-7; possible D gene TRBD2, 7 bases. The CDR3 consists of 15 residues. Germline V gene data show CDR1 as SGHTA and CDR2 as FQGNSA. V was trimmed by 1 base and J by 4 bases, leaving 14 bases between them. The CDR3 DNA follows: TGTGCCAGCAGCTTAGTTGGGGGGGGGCATTACGAGCAGTACTTC. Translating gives CASSLVGGGHYEQYF.

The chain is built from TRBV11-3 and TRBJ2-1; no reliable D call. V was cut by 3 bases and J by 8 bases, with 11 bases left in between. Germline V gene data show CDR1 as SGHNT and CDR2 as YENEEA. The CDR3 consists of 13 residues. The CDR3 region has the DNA TGTGCCAGCAGCTTCTCTAGTTTGGATGAGCAGTTCTTC. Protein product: CASSFSSLDEQFF. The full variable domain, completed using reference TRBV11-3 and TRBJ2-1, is EAGVVQSPRYKIIEKKQPVAFWCNPISGHNTLYWYLQNLGQGPELLIRYENEEAVDDSQLPKDRFSAERLKGVDSTLKIQPAELGDSAVYLCASSFSSLDEQFFGPGTRLTVL.

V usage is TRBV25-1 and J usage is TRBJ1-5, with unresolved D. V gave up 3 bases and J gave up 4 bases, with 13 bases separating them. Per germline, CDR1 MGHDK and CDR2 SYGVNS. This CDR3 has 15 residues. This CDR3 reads CASSDPRTENQPQHF. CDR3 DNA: TGTGCCAGCAGTGACCCGAGGACGGAAAATCAGCCCCAGCATTTT. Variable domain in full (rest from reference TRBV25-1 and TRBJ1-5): EADIYQTPRYLVIGTGKKITLECSQTMGHDKMYWYQQDPGMELHLIHYSYGVNSTEKGDLSSESTVSRIRTEHFPLTLESARPSHTSQYLCASSDPRTENQPQHFGDGTRLSIL.

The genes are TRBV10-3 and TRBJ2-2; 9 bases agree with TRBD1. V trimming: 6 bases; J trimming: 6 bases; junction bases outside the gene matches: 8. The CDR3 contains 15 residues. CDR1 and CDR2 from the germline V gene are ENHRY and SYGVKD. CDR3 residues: CAIRGIQGAPGELFF. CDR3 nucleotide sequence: TGTGCCATCAGGGGGATACAGGGGGCCCCCGGGGAGCTGTTTTTT.

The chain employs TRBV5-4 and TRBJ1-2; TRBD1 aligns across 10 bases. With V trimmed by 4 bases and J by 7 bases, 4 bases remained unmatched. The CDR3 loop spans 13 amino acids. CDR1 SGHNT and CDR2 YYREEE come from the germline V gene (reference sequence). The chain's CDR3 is CASSPGTGVGYTF. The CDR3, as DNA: TGTGCCAGCAGCCCTGGGACAGGGGTTGGCTACACCTTC. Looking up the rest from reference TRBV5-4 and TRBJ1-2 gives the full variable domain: ETGVTQSPTHLIKTRGQQVTLRCSSQSGHNTVSWYQQALGQGPQFIFQYYREEENGRGNFPPRFSGLQFPNYSSELNVNALELDDSALYLCASSPGTGVGYTFGSGTRLTVV.

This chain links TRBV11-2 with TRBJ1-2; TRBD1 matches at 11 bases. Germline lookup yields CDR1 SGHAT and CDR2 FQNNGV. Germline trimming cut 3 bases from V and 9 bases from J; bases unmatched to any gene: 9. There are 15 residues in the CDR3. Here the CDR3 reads CASSLAGTGGSRYTF. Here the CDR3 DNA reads TGTGCCAGCAGCTTGGCCGGGACAGGGGGAAGCCGCTACACCTTC.

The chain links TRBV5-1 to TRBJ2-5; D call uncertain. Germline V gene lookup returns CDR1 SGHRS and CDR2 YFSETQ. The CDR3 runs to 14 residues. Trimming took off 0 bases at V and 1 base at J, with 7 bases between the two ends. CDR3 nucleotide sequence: TGCGCCAGCAGCTTGGCCTTCGGCCAAGAGACCCAGTACTTC. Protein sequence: CASSLAFGQETQYF.

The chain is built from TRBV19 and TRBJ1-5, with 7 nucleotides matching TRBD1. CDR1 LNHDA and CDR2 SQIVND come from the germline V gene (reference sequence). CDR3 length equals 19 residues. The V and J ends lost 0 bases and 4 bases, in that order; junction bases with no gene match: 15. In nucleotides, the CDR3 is TGTGCCAGTAGTATAGATATCTATACCACGACAGGGCAAAATCAGCCCCAGCATTTT. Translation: CASSIDIYTTTGQNQPQHF.

CDR3 amino acids: CASSPGTRNTGELFF. The CDR3 coding sequence is TGTGCCAGCAGCCCAGGGACTAGGAACACCGGGGAGCTGTTTTTT. The gene calls are TRBV5-4 and TRBJ2-2, with 8 bases identical to TRBD2. Per the germline V gene, CDR1 is SGHNT and CDR2 is YYREEE (reference sequence). The CDR3 loop spans 15 amino acids. Losses at the gene ends were 4 bases for V and 1 base for J; bases not matched to a gene: 3.

Here the CDR3 DNA reads TGTGCCTGGAGTGTACATGGGAATCAGCCCCAGCATTTT. Protein product: CAWSVHGNQPQHF. This chain links TRBV30 with TRBJ1-5; D gene ambiguous. The V gene's germline CDR1 is GTSNPN and CDR2 SVGIG (reference sequence). The CDR3 is made up of 13 amino acids. Trimming shortened V by 0 bases and J by 4 bases, and 7 bases separated the two germline ends.

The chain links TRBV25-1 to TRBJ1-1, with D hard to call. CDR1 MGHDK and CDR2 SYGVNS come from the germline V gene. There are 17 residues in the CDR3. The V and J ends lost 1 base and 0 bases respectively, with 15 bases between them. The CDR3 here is CASSELRIGVMNTEAFF. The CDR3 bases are TGTGCCAGCAGTGAATTGAGGATTGGGGTTATGAACACTGAAGCTTTCTTT.

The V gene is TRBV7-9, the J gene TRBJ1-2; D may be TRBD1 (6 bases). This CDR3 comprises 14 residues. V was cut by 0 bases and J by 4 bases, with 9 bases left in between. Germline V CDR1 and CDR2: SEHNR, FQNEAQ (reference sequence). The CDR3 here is CASSLADSSYGYTF. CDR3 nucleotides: TGTGCCAGCAGCTTAGCGGACAGCTCCTATGGCTACACCTTC.

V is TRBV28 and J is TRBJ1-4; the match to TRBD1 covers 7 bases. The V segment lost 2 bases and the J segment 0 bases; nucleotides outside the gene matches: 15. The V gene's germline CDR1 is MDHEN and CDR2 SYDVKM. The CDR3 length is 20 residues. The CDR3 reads CASSLPEEGAKFATNEKLFF. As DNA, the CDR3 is TGTGCCAGCAGTTTACCCGAGGAGGGGGCGAAGTTTGCAACTAATGAAAAACTGTTTTTT.